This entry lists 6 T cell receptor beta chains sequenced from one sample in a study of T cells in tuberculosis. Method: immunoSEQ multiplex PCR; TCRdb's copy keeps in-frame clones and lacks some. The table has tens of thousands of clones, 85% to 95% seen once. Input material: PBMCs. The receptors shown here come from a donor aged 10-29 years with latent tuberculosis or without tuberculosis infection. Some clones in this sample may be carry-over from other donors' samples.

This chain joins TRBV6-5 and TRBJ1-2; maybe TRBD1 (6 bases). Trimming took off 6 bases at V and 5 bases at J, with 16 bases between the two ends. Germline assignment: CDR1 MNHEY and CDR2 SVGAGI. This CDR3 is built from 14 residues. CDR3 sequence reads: CASSRAGAFYGYTF. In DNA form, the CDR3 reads TGTGCCAGCAGCCGGGCAGGGGCATTTTATGGCTACACCTTC.

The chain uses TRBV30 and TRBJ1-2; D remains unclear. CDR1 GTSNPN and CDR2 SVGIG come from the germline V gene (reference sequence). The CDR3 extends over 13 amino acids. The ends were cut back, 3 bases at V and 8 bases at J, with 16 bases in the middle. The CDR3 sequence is CAWSRGGARGYTF. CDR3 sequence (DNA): TGTGCCTGGAGCCGGGGAGGAGCTAGGGGCTACACCTTC.

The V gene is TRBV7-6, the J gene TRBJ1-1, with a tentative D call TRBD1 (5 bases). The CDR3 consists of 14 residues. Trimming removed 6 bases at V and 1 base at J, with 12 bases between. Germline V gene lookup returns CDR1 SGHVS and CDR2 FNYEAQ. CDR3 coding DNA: TGTGCCAGCAGTCCTAGACAGAAGAACACTGAAGCTTTCTTT. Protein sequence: CASSPRQKNTEAFF.

CDR3 DNA sequence: TGCGCCAGCAGCCAAGATCGGGGACAGGGGCCCGATAGCAATCAGCCCCAGCATTTT. It encodes CASSQDRGQGPDSNQPQHF. The chain has TRBV4-1 and TRBJ1-5, with TRBD1 matching 10 bases. The CDR3 contains 19 residues. CDR1 and CDR2 (germline): MGHRA, YSYEKL. The V and J ends lost 0 bases and 0 bases, in that order; junction bases with no gene match: 8.

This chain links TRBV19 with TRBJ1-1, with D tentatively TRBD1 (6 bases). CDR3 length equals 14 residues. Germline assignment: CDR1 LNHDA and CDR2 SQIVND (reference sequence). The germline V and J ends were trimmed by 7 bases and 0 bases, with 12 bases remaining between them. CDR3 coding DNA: TGTGCCAGTACAACAGGGAGGGTGAACACTGAAGCTTTCTTT. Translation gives CASTTGRVNTEAFF.

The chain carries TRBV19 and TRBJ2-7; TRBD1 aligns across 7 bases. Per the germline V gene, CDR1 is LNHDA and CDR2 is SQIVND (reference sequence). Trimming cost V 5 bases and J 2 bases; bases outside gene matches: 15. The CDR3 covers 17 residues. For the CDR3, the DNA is TGTGCCAGTAGTCCACACAACGCCGGGACAGCAGCCTACGAGCAGTACTTC. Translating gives CASSPHNAGTAAYEQYF.